The subject of this entry is one T cell receptor (beta chain). Germline V CDR1 and CDR2: SEHNR, FQNEAQ (reference sequence). The CDR3 is made up of 14 amino acids. V lost 4 bases, J lost 8 bases, and 14 bases lay in between. Original methodology: Estimates of nucleated cell counts were drawn from the amplification of reference gene primers. Sequenced by immunoSEQ multiplex PCR; TCRdb stores in-frame clones only, minus some. The V and J calls and clone size come from that table; D and trimming were worked out from the DNA. Altogether 130,000 to 150,000 clones are present, approximately 80% being singletons, with the ten largest covering over 10%. This sample was included in a study of blood T cell repertoires in COVID-19. Study background: The analysed material was cDNA or gDNA that came from T cells, B-cell-depleted T cells, or PBMCs.

The sequencing sample was made of peripheral blood. The receptor was derived from a man aged 55 to 70 with active or convalescent COVID-19. The rearrangement joins TRBV7-9 to TRBJ1-4, with a tentative D call TRBD1 (6 bases). DNA for the CDR3: TGTGCCAGCAGCTCACAGGGAAGAAGGGAAAAACTGTTTTTT. It codes for CASSSQGRREKLFF.